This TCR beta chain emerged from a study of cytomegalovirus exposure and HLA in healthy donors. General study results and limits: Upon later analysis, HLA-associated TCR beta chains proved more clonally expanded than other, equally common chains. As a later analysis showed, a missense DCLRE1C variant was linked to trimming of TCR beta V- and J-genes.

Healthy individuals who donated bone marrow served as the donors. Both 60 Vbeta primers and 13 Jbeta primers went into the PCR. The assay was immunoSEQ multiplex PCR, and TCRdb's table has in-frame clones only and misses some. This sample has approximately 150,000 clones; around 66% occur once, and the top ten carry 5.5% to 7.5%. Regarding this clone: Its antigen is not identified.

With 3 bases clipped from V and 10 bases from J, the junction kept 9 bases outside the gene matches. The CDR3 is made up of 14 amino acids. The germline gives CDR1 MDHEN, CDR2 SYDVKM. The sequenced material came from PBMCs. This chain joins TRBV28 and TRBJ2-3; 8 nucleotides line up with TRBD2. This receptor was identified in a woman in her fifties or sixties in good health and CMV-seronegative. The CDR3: CASSFSGSGMSQYF. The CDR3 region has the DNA TGTGCCAGCAGTTTCTCGGGTAGCGGGATGTCGCAGTATTTT. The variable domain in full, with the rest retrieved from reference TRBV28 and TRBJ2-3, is DVKVTQSSRYLVKRTGEKVFLECVQDMDHENMFWYRQDPGLGLRLIYFSYDVKMKEKGDIPEGYSVSREKKERFSLILESASTNQTSMYLCASSFSGSGMSQYFGPGTRLTVL.